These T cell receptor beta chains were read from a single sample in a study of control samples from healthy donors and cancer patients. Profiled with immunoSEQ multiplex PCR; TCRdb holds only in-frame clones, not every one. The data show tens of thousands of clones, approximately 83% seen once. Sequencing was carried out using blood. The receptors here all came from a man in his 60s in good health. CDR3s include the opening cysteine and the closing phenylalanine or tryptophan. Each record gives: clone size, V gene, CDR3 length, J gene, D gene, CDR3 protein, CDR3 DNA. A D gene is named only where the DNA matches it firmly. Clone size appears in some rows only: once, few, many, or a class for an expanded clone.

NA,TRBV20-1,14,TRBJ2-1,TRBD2,CSASISGRINEQFF,TGCAGTGCGAGTATTAGCGGGAGGATCAATGAGCAGTTCTTC
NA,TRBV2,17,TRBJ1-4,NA,CASSENRALGGNEKLFF,TGTGCCAGCAGTGAAAACCGGGCTCTGGGAGGGAATGAAAAACTGTTTTTT
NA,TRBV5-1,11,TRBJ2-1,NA,CASSLGLEQFF,TGCGCCAGCAGCTTGGGATTAGAGCAGTTCTTC
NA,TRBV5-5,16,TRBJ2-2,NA,CASSSSGFVNTGELFF,TGTGCCAGCAGCTCGTCAGGATTTGTGAACACCGGGGAGCTGTTTTTT
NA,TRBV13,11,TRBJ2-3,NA,CASSGASTQYF,TGTGCCAGCAGCGGTGCTTCAACGCAGTATTTT
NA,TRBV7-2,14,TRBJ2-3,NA,CASSLATLSDTQYF,TGTGCCAGCAGCTTAGCGACTCTATCAGATACGCAGTATTTT
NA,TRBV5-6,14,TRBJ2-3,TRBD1,CASSYGTGTDTQYF,TGTGCCAGCAGCTACGGGACAGGCACAGATACGCAGTATTTT
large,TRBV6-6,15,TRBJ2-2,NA,CASSPTGGNTGELFF,TGTGCCAGCAGTCCGACAGGCGGGAACACCGGGGAGCTGTTTTTT
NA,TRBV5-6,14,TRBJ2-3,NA,CASDPGGATDTQYF,TGTGCCAGCGACCCCGGGGGAGCGACAGATACGCAGTATTTT
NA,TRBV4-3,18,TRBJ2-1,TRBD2,CASSQDKSGTRVKYEQFF,TGCGCCAGCAGCCAAGATAAAAGCGGGACTAGGGTAAAGTATGAGCAGTTCTTC
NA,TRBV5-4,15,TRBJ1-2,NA,CASSLVLGANYGYTF,TGTGCCAGCAGCTTGGTCCTGGGGGCGAACTATGGCTACACCTTC
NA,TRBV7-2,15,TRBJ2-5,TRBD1,CASSLGSQGRETQYF,TGTGCCAGCAGCTTAGGATCACAGGGGCGGGAGACCCAGTACTTC
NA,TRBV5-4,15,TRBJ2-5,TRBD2,CASSLAGGNRKTQYF,TGTGCCAGCAGCTTGGCGGGAGGGAATAGAAAGACCCAGTACTTC
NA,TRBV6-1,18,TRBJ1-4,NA,CASSEAWDPGSRGEKLFF,TGTGCCAGCAGTGAAGCTTGGGACCCAGGGTCCCGGGGTGAAAAACTGTTTTTT
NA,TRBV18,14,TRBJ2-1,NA,CASSPGLLYNEQFF,TGTGCCAGCTCACCCGGACTCCTCTACAATGAGCAGTTCTTC
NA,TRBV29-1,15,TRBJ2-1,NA,CSVEWENRAKPRRVF,TGCAGCGTTGAATGGGAAAACAGGGCGAAGCCGCGGCGGGTCTTC
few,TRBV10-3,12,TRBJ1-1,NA,CAIRALNTEAFF,TGTGCCATCAGGGCACTGAACACTGAAGCTTTCTTT
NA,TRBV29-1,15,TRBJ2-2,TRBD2,CSVPGLAGGSGELFF,TGCAGCGTGCCGGGACTAGCGGGAGGGTCCGGGGAGCTGTTTTTT
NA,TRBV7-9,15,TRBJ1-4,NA,CASSRQAAANEKLFF,TGTGCCAGCAGCCGACAGGCAGCGGCTAATGAAAAACTGTTTTTT
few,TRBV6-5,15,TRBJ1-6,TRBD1,CASAPGDRHNSPLHF,TGTGCCAGCGCGCCCGGGGACAGACATAATTCACCCCTCCACTTT
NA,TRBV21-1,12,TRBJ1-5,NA,CASSQRDGLMHF,TGTGCCAGCAGCCAAAGGGACGGTTTGATGCATTTT
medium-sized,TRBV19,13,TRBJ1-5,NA,CASSIAGNQPQHF,TGTGCCAGTAGTATAGCAGGCAATCAGCCCCAGCATTTT
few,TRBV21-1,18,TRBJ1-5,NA,CASSLSRQEDRGNQPQHF,TGTGCCAGCAGCCTGTCGAGACAGGAAGATAGGGGCAATCAGCCCCAGCATTTT
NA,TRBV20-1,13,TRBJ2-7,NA,CSASEGLAYEQYF,TGCAGTGCTAGTGAGGGACTGGCCTACGAGCAGTACTTC
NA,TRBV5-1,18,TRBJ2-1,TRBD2,CASSPGTSGRASYNEQFF,TGCGCCAGCAGTCCCGGGACTAGCGGGAGGGCCTCCTACAATGAGCAGTTCTTC
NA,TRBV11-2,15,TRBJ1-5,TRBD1,CASSYGTGQRQPQHF,TGTGCCAGCAGCTATGGGACAGGGCAGCGTCAGCCCCAGCATTTT
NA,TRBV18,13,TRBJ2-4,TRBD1,CASSHGTENIQYF,TGTGCCAGCTCTCACGGGACAGAAAACATTCAGTACTTC
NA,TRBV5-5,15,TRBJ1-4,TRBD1,CASSLPGTGDEKLFF,TGTGCCAGCAGCTTACCCGGGACAGGGGATGAAAAACTGTTTTTT
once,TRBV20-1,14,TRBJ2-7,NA,CSASRSGKTYEQYF,TGCAGTGCTAGTAGGTCAGGGAAGACCTACGAGCAGTACTTC
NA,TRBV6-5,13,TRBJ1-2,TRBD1,CASSPGTDYGYTF,TGTGCCAGCAGTCCCGGGACAGACTATGGCTACACCTTC
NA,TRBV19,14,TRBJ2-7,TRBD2,CASRATSGVHEQYF,TGTGCCAGTAGGGCGACTAGCGGTGTACACGAGCAGTACTTC
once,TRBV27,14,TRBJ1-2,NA,CASSWGRTFEGYTF,TGTGCCAGCAGTTGGGGACGGACCTTTGAGGGCTACACCTTC
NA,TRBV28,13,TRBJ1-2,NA,CASMYWEGDGYTF,TGTGCCAGCATGTATTGGGAAGGCGATGGCTACACCTTC
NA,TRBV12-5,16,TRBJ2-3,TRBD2,CASGKGLVGLTDTQYF,TGTGCTAGTGGCAAGGGACTAGTTGGGTTGACAGATACGCAGTATTTT
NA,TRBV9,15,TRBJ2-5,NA,CASSVAGGARETQYF,TGTGCCAGCAGCGTAGCTGGGGGGGCGAGGGAGACCCAGTACTTC
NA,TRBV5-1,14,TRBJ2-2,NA,CASSSGQKTGELFF,TGCGCCAGCAGCTCAGGACAGAAGACCGGGGAGCTGTTTTTT
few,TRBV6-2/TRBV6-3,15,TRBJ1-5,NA,CASSYSRGRNQPQHF,TGTGCCAGCAGTTACTCGAGGGGACGCAATCAGCCCCAGCATTTT
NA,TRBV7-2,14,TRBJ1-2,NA,CASTVGGHNYGYTF,TGTGCCAGCACCGTGGGGGGCCATAACTATGGCTACACCTTC
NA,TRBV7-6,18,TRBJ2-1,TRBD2,CASSSPGGVSGRVDEQFF,TGTGCCAGCAGCTCCCCCGGGGGGGTTAGCGGGAGGGTAGATGAGCAGTTCTTC
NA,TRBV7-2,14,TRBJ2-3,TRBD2,CASSLGLITDTQYF,TGTGCCAGCAGCTTGGGACTAATCACAGATACGCAGTATTTT
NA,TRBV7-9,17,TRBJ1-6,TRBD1,CASSRAKGTGIISPLHF,TGTGCCAGCAGCCGAGCAAAAGGGACAGGGATAATCTCACCCCTCCACTTT
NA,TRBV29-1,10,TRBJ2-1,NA,CSVDDPGQFF,TGCAGCGTTGACGACCCAGGGCAGTTCTTC
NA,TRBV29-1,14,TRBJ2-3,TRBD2,CSVVSREGPDTQYF,TGCAGCGTTGTAAGCCGGGAGGGCCCGGATACGCAGTATTTT
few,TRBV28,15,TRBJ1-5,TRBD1,CASKQNRGGNQPQHF,TGTGCCAGCAAACAAAACAGGGGGGGAAATCAGCCCCAGCATTTT
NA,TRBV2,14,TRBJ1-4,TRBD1,CASRPDRVNEKLFF,TGTGCCAGCAGACCCGACAGGGTCAATGAAAAACTGTTTTTT
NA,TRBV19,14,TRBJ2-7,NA,CATPQGHFSYEQYF,TGTGCCACTCCGCAAGGACACTTCTCCTACGAGCAGTACTTC
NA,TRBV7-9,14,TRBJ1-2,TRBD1,CASSPRQGSYGYTF,TGTGCCAGCAGCCCTAGACAGGGGTCCTATGGCTACACCTTC
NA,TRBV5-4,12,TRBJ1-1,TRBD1,CASSLTGAEAFF,TGTGCCAGCAGCTTAACAGGGGCAGAAGCTTTCTTT
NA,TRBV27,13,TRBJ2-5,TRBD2,CASQRGHQETQYF,TGTGCCAGCCAGCGGGGGCATCAAGAGACCCAGTACTTC
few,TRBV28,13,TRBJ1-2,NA,CASSPGQPYGYTF,TGTGCCAGCAGTCCCGGACAACCGTATGGCTACACCTTC